The rows below give T cell receptor beta chains drawn from one sample of a study of cytomegalovirus exposure and HLA in healthy donors. TCRdb keeps only in-frame clones here, not all; method: immunoSEQ multiplex PCR. The sample lists about 140,000 clones, about 80% occurring once. Sequenced input: PBMCs. The receptors originated from a man aged 30-40 years in good health and CMV-seropositive. CDR3s leave out the opening cysteine and the closing phenylalanine or tryptophan.

len: 12; j_gene: TRBJ2-7; v_gene: TRBV5-4; CDR3aa: ASSFGTSRYEQY
len: 13; j_gene: TRBJ2-7; v_gene: TRBV7-9; CDR3aa: ASSSSKDRNYEQY
len: 12; j_gene: TRBJ1-6; v_gene: TRBV6-1; CDR3aa: AGTAGADNSPLH
len: 12; j_gene: TRBJ1-2; v_gene: TRBV27; CDR3aa: ASSSQGFDYGYT
len: 12; j_gene: TRBJ2-7; v_gene: TRBV4-1; CDR3aa: ASSQGTEVGEQY
len: 13; j_gene: TRBJ1-5; v_gene: TRBV18; CDR3aa: ASSRTGQYNQPQH
len: 12; j_gene: TRBJ1-5; v_gene: TRBV29-1; CDR3aa: SAMTGANDQPQH
len: 16; j_gene: TRBJ2-1; v_gene: TRBV9; CDR3aa: ASEPGQRTSGPINEQF
len: 10; j_gene: TRBJ2-1; v_gene: TRBV28; CDR3aa: ASSLADNEQF
len: 12; j_gene: TRBJ1-5; v_gene: TRBV27; CDR3aa: ASSSGGVGQPQH
len: 15; j_gene: TRBJ2-2; v_gene: TRBV27; CDR3aa: ASKLSPGQKNTGELF
len: 16; j_gene: TRBJ2-1; v_gene: TRBV11-3; CDR3aa: ASSARLAGIYFSNEQF
len: 15; j_gene: TRBJ2-2; v_gene: TRBV4-2; CDR3aa: ASSQVLAGGSTGELF
len: 12; j_gene: TRBJ1-5; v_gene: TRBV5-1; CDR3aa: ASSPGQGVEPQH
len: 14; j_gene: TRBJ1-5; v_gene: TRBV5-6; CDR3aa: ASSESPDRVGQPQH
len: 14; j_gene: TRBJ2-1; v_gene: TRBV15; CDR3aa: ATSRVGGGSYNEQF
len: 17; j_gene: TRBJ2-3; v_gene: TRBV18; CDR3aa: ASSPLLAGASRRSDTQY
len: 12; j_gene: TRBJ2-1; v_gene: TRBV27; CDR3aa: ASSSGGSYNEQF
len: 16; j_gene: TRBJ2-3; v_gene: TRBV5-1; CDR3aa: ASSLAPGGVLSTDTQY
len: 13; j_gene: TRBJ1-6; v_gene: TRBV6-5; CDR3aa: ASRTQGPSNSPLH
len: 14; j_gene: TRBJ2-1; v_gene: TRBV28; CDR3aa: ASSSATSGSLNEQF
len: 13; j_gene: TRBJ1-3; v_gene: TRBV5-1; CDR3aa: ASSSLGGSGNTIY
len: 13; j_gene: TRBJ2-7; v_gene: TRBV5-4; CDR3aa: ASSSPRGDIYEQY
len: 16; j_gene: TRBJ2-3; v_gene: TRBV13; CDR3aa: ASSITGLSAGRTDTQY
len: 11; j_gene: TRBJ1-2; v_gene: TRBV10-2; CDR3aa: ASSGTGEYGYT
len: 12; j_gene: TRBJ2-3; v_gene: TRBV6-4; CDR3aa: ASSLAGEGDTQY
len: 13; j_gene: TRBJ2-3; v_gene: TRBV9; CDR3aa: ASSPQDRATDTQY
len: 16; j_gene: TRBJ1-1; v_gene: TRBV5-4; CDR3aa: ASSYDRGFVGDSTEAF
len: 13; j_gene: TRBJ2-1; v_gene: TRBV19; CDR3aa: ASRGTSGAYNEQF
len: 11; j_gene: TRBJ1-2; v_gene: TRBV19; CDR3aa: ASTLGANYGYT
len: 13; j_gene: TRBJ1-5; v_gene: TRBV5-8; CDR3aa: ASRAGTVGNQPQH